A single count supports the clone carrying this T cell receptor (beta chain). Generated by immunoSEQ multiplex PCR, the TCRdb table keeps only in-frame clones and is missing some. The table lists around 190,000 clones, 70% to 90% of them singletons. These data are taken from a study of blood T cell repertoires in COVID-19. Study in general: T cells, B-cell-depleted T cells, or PBMCs provided the cDNA or gDNA that served as material.

Sequencing was performed on peripheral blood. This sequence originates from an older man with active or convalescent COVID-19.

DNA for the CDR3: TGTGCCAGCAGCCCCCAAGGACTAGCGGGGTGGAGGCAGTACTTC. This sequence encodes CASSPQGLAGWRQYF. The chain recombines TRBV7-2 with TRBJ2-7; 12 bases fit TRBD2. After removal of 5 bases from V and 9 bases from J, the junction contained 11 bases not matched to a gene. This CDR3 contains 15 residues. The germline CDR1 and CDR2 sequences are SGHTA and FQGNSA.